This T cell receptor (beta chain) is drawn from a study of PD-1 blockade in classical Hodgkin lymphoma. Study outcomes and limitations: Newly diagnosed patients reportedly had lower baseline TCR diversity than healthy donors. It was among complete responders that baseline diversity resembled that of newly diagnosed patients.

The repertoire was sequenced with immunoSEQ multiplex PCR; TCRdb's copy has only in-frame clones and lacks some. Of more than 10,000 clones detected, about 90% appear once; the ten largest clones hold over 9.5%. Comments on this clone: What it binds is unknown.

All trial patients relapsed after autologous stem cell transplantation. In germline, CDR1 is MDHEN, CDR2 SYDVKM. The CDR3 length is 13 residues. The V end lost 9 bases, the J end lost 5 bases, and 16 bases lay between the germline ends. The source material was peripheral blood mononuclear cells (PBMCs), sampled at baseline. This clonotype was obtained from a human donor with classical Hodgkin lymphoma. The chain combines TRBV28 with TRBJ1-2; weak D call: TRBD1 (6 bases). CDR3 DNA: TGTGCCAGTGGAGGGGGGGCGAGGTATGGCTACACCTTC. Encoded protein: CASGGGARYGYTF.